The 30 T cell receptor beta chains in this list originate from one sample, sequenced in a study of PD-1 blockade in classical Hodgkin lymphoma. Assay used: immunoSEQ multiplex PCR; TCRdb lists only in-frame clones, some missing. Of 50,000 to 65,000 clones listed, about 92% are singletons. Time point defined: cycle 4 day 1 (C4D1), after less than 7 weeks of nivolumab. Exposure to brentuximab vedotin varied, and each patient had relapsed following autologous stem cell transplantation. Material: peripheral blood mononuclear cells (PBMCs), obtained before the fourth cycle of nivolumab. The receptors derive from a human donor with classical Hodgkin lymphoma.

The chain recombines TRBV5-4 with TRBJ2-2; no firm D call. This CDR3 spans 14 amino acids. The germline V gene encodes CDR1 SGHNT and CDR2 YYREEE (reference sequence). The V and J ends lost 6 bases and 6 bases respectively, with 15 bases between them. The CDR3 loop is CASTKIGAPGELFF. DNA of the CDR3: TGTGCCAGCACCAAGATCGGAGCCCCCGGGGAGCTGTTTTTT.

This rearrangement joins TRBV6-5 to TRBJ1-1; no definite D call. The CDR3 contains 11 residues. Looked up from germline, CDR1 is MNHEY and CDR2 is SVGAGI. The V end was cut by 7 bases, the J end by 4 bases, with 7 bases between. The CDR3 reads CASTSFTEAFF. CDR3 coding DNA: TGTGCCAGCACGTCTTTCACTGAAGCTTTCTTT.

This chain joins TRBV28 and TRBJ2-7; D is perhaps TRBD1 or TRBD2 (5 bases each). The ends were cut back, 3 bases at V and 2 bases at J, with 8 bases in the middle. CDR1 and CDR2 from the germline V gene are MDHEN and SYDVKM. The CDR3 is 13 amino acids. CDR3 bases: TGTGCCAGCAGTTTGGAGGACACCTACGAGCAGTACTTC. This sequence encodes CASSLEDTYEQYF.

The CDR3 reads CASSPSQSSYEQYF. In nucleotides, the CDR3 is TGTGCCAGCTCACCATCACAGAGCTCCTACGAGCAGTACTTC. J is TRBJ2-7 and V is TRBV18; D unresolved. This CDR3 spans 14 amino acids. The V end lost 2 bases, the J end lost 0 bases, and 8 bases lay between the germline ends. CDR1 and CDR2 from the germline V gene are KGHSH and LQKENI.

The J gene is TRBJ2-2, the V gene TRBV5-5; TRBD1 is a possible D gene (5 bases). Germline V gives CDR1 SGHKS, CDR2 YYEKEE (reference sequence). Deletions cut 6 bases from V and 3 bases from J, with 15 bases between. The CDR3 runs to 15 residues. The CDR3 DNA reads as TGTGCCAGCACCTTCTCCGACAGATACACCGGGGAGCTGTTTTTT. Translating it yields CASTFSDRYTGELFF.

Only one count was recorded for this clone. The chain has TRBV5-1 and TRBJ2-1, with no clear D. The V end lost 0 bases, the J end lost 0 bases, and 10 bases lay between the germline ends. CDR1 and CDR2 from the germline V gene are SGHRS and YFSETQ. CDR3 length: 16 amino acids. The CDR3 DNA is TGCGCCAGCAGCTTGGTTGGTTCGGGCTCCTACAATGAGCAGTTCTTC. Amino acid sequence: CASSLVGSGSYNEQFF.

The J gene is TRBJ2-1, the V gene TRBV6-1; 11 bases are a match to TRBD2. The CDR3 contains 13 residues. Germline V gene sequence: CDR1 MNHNS, CDR2 SASEGT. Germline trimming cut 4 bases from V and 13 bases from J; bases unmatched to any gene: 6. This CDR3 reads CASSVPGLAAQFF. DNA of the CDR3: TGTGCCAGCAGTGTTCCGGGACTAGCGGCACAGTTCTTC.

The J gene is TRBJ2-1, the V gene TRBV7-6, with 8 bases identical to TRBD2. This CDR3 spans 14 amino acids. Germline CDR1 and CDR2: SGHVS and FNYEAQ. Losses at the gene ends were 3 bases for V and 8 bases for J; bases not matched to a gene: 6. CDR3: CASSFSGGAHEQFF. The CDR3 DNA sequence: TGTGCCAGCAGCTTTTCCGGGGGGGCCCATGAGCAGTTCTTC.

The rearrangement joins TRBV13 to TRBJ1-3; a possible D gene is TRBD1 (6 bases). With 2 bases removed from V and 7 bases from J, the gap between germline ends came to 12 bases. The CDR3 covers 14 residues. CDR1 is PRHDT and CDR2 is FYEKMQ in the germline V gene (reference sequence). Here the CDR3 DNA reads TGTGCCAGCAGCTTATGGGCAGGGGAGAACACCATATATTTT. The encoded protein is CASSLWAGENTIYF.

The chain couples TRBV28 to TRBJ2-4; TRBD1 agrees at 7 bases. This CDR3 has 19 amino acids. V gave up 6 bases and J gave up 0 bases; unmatched junction bases: 17. Per the germline V gene, CDR1 is MDHEN and CDR2 is SYDVKM. The CDR3 nucleotides read TGTGCCAGCAGCCGTTGGGGGAACCGGGACAGACTAGCCAAAAACATTCAGTACTTC. Translation gives CASSRWGNRDRLAKNIQYF.

The chain uses TRBV19 and TRBJ2-3, with TRBD2 matching 7 bases. Germline lookup yields CDR1 LNHDA and CDR2 SQIVND (reference sequence). Trimming at V came to 4 bases and at J to 2 bases, leaving 12 bases not matched to a gene. The CDR3 runs 17 residues. CDR3 DNA: TGTGCCAGTAGTAGGGAGGGAGGGCATTTGTACACAGATACGCAGTATTTT. Its protein product is CASSREGGHLYTDTQYF.

The V and J genes are TRBV28 and TRBJ1-4, with D perhaps matching TRBD1 (6 bases). The CDR3 totals 16 residues. Germline values: CDR1 MDHEN, CDR2 SYDVKM. Trimming left V 4 bases short and J 0 bases short, with 12 bases between. The CDR3 DNA follows: TGTGCCAGCAGTTCCGACAGGATTGCAACTAATGAAAAACTGTTTTTT. Encoded protein: CASSSDRIATNEKLFF. Full variable domain (outside the CDR3, taken from reference TRBV28 and TRBJ1-4): DVKVTQSSRYLVKRTGEKVFLECVQDMDHENMFWYRQDPGLGLRLIYFSYDVKMKEKGDIPEGYSVSREKKERFSLILESASTNQTSMYLCASSSDRIATNEKLFFGSGTQLSVL.

This clone has just one count. The gene calls are TRBV10-3 and TRBJ2-3; 8 bases agree with TRBD2. CDR1 and CDR2 from the germline V gene are ENHRY and SYGVKD. V shed 3 bases, J shed 1 base, and the junction held 3 bases outside the gene matches. This CDR3 contains 15 residues. This chain's CDR3 is CAISEAGARTDTQYF. As DNA, the CDR3 is TGTGCCATCAGTGAAGCGGGAGCCCGCACAGATACGCAGTATTTT.

The gene calls are TRBV5-1 and TRBJ2-1; 8 bases map to TRBD1. The germline V gene has CDR1 SGHRS and CDR2 YFSETQ. This CDR3 is 13 amino acids long. The ends lost 6 bases at V and 6 bases at J; junction bases unmatched: 5. CDR3 protein: CASKRTGPNEQFF. CDR3 nucleotides: TGCGCCAGCAAGCGGACAGGGCCCAATGAGCAGTTCTTC.

This clone was found once. The V call is TRBV9, the J call TRBJ2-1; TRBD2 matches 7 bases. The germline gives CDR1 SGDLS, CDR2 YYNGEE. V gave up 0 bases and J gave up 0 bases; unmatched junction bases: 3. The CDR3 spans 16 residues. Here the CDR3 reads CASSVEAGSSYNEQFF. CDR3 nucleotides: TGTGCCAGCAGCGTAGAAGCGGGAAGCTCCTACAATGAGCAGTTCTTC.

This rearrangement joins TRBV27 to TRBJ2-5; D tentatively fits TRBD1 or TRBD2 (5 bases each). The V gene lost 8 bases and the J gene lost 5 bases, with 18 bases spanning the gap. The germline gives CDR1 MNHEY, CDR2 SMNVEV (reference sequence). This CDR3 comprises 14 residues. The CDR3 DNA sequence: TGTGCCAGCTCGTTCCGGGGCCCCCCGGAGACCCAGTACTTC. It codes for CASSFRGPPETQYF.

This chain links TRBV5-8 with TRBJ2-1, with 7 bases fitting TRBD1. This CDR3 contains 14 residues. Germline V gives CDR1 SGHTS, CDR2 YDEGEE. V dropped 4 bases and J dropped 8; count of bases not matched to a gene: 9. Here the CDR3 reads CASSIRTGFDEQFF. As DNA, the CDR3 is TGTGCCAGCAGCATTCGGACAGGTTTTGATGAGCAGTTCTTC. Full variable domain (remainder filled in from reference TRBV5-8 and TRBJ2-1): EAGVTQSPTHLIKTRGQQATLRCSPISGHTSVYWYQQALGLGLQFLLWYDEGEERNRGNFPPRFSGRQFPNYSSELNVNALELEDSALYLCASSIRTGFDEQFFGPGTRLTVL.

The gene calls are TRBV29-1 and TRBJ2-7; 7 nucleotides align to TRBD1. Germline V gene data show CDR1 as SQVTM and CDR2 as ANQGSEA. CDR3 length equals 14 residues. After removal of 5 bases from V and 2 bases from J, the junction contained 9 bases not matched to a gene. CDR3 sequence reads: CSVPKPGGPYEQYF. The CDR3 bases are TGCAGCGTTCCCAAACCAGGGGGTCCCTACGAGCAGTACTTC.

The chain links TRBV19 to TRBJ2-3; D is undetermined. Looked up from germline, CDR1 is LNHDA and CDR2 is SQIVND (reference sequence). V gave up 5 bases and J gave up 5 bases, with 17 bases separating them. This CDR3 is 15 amino acids long. CDR3 region: CASSPRTELGDTQYF. The CDR3 DNA follows: TGTGCCAGTAGTCCCCGGACCGAGCTCGGAGATACGCAGTATTTT.

This clone showed up just once. The chain joins TRBV7-9 to TRBJ2-7, with TRBD2 matching 8 bases. There are 15 residues in the CDR3. CDR1 SEHNR and CDR2 FQNEAQ come from the germline V gene (reference sequence). V shed 5 bases and J 2 bases; nucleotides not matched to a gene: 8. Here the CDR3 reads CASSPWGGGTYEQYF. CDR3 nucleotides: TGTGCCAGCAGCCCCTGGGGCGGGGGGACCTACGAGCAGTACTTC.

This clone occurred once. CDR3 DNA sequence: TGTGCCAGCAGCTTATCCGCAGGGGCTATCGAGCAGTACTTC. This gives the protein CASSLSAGAIEQYF. This chain joins TRBV7-2 and TRBJ2-7, with D perhaps TRBD1 (6 bases). V gave up 2 bases and J gave up 6 bases, with 14 bases separating them. Germline V gene data show CDR1 as SGHTA and CDR2 as FQGNSA. The CDR3 runs 14 residues.

This chain connects TRBV29-1 to TRBJ1-1; possibly TRBD1 for D (6 bases). The CDR3 is 10 residues long. V was pared by 6 bases and J by 6 bases, with 8 bases between. Germline assignment: CDR1 SQVTM and CDR2 ANQGSEA. DNA of the CDR3: TGCAGCGTCGGGGGCCCTGAAGCTTTCTTT. As protein: CSVGGPEAFF.

The chain couples TRBV5-1 to TRBJ2-3; the D gene is possibly TRBD1 (6 bases). V was trimmed by 0 bases and J by 4 bases, leaving 9 bases between them. CDR1 is SGHRS, CDR2 YFSETQ, per germline. This CDR3 is 14 amino acids long. The CDR3 here is CASSLAGDADTQYF. CDR3 nucleotide sequence: TGCGCCAGCAGCTTGGCAGGGGATGCAGATACGCAGTATTTT.

CDR3: CASSLRAGGIVNTEAFF. The CDR3 DNA is TGCGCCAGCAGCTTGCGCGCAGGGGGCATCGTGAACACTGAAGCTTTCTTT. This chain links TRBV5-1 with TRBJ1-1; the match to TRBD1 covers 8 bases. Losses at the gene ends were 1 base for V and 0 bases for J; bases not matched to a gene: 8. Germline V gene sequence: CDR1 SGHRS, CDR2 YFSETQ. This CDR3 spans 17 amino acids.

The chain couples TRBV11-2 to TRBJ2-1, with no clear D. The CDR3 runs to 13 residues. V was pared by 0 bases and J by 7 bases, with 7 bases between. Germline CDR1 SGHAT, CDR2 FQNNGV. CDR3 in amino acids: CASSLEERNEQFF. CDR3 DNA: TGTGCCAGCAGCTTAGAGGAGCGTAATGAGCAGTTCTTC.

A single count supports this clone. The chain joins TRBV5-4 to TRBJ2-2; 14 bases are a match to TRBD2. CDR1 SGHNT and CDR2 YYREEE come from the germline V gene (reference sequence). This CDR3 contains 18 residues. The J segment lost 7 bases and the V segment lost 4 bases, leaving 12 bases of the junction unmatched. This chain's CDR3 is CASSQFPGLAGVGGELFF. CDR3 bases: TGTGCCAGCAGCCAATTCCCGGGACTAGCGGGAGTCGGCGGGGAGCTGTTTTTT.

This clone is a singleton in its sample. V and J are TRBV4-2 and TRBJ2-1, with 7 bases fitting TRBD1. The CDR3 covers 17 residues. After removal of 0 bases from V and 8 bases from J, the junction contained 13 bases not matched to a gene. The V gene's germline CDR1 is LGHNA and CDR2 YNFKEQ. CDR3 loop: CASSQDGRRQGSHEQFF. CDR3 sequence (DNA): TGTGCCAGCAGCCAAGATGGCAGGAGACAGGGATCTCATGAGCAGTTCTTC.

The chain couples TRBV5-4 to TRBJ2-4, with 10 positions matching TRBD2. The CDR3 sequence is 19 residues long. Germline lookup yields CDR1 SGHNT and CDR2 YYREEE (reference sequence). J gave up 7 bases and V 5 bases, and 21 bases lay outside the gene matches. As DNA, the CDR3 is TGTGCCAGCAGTGCGGGACCCTTGCCTAGCGGGGGAGGTGGGAACATTCAGTACTTC. Protein sequence: CASSAGPLPSGGGGNIQYF.

CDR3 sequence reads: CASSLGTKEVAELFF. The CDR3 DNA follows: TGTGCCAGCAGTTTAGGTACGAAGGAGGTGGCAGAACTGTTTTTT. The V call is TRBV28, the J call TRBJ1-4; D is undetermined. V dropped 2 bases and J dropped 12 bases, with 19 bases sitting between them. This CDR3 has 15 residues. Germline-derived CDR1 and CDR2 are MDHEN and SYDVKM.

This chain uses TRBV10-3 with TRBJ1-1, with 10 bases aligning to TRBD1. V shed 6 bases and J 4 bases; nucleotides not matched to a gene: 5. Germline V CDR1 and CDR2: ENHRY, SYGVKD. The CDR3 covers 14 residues. The CDR3: CAISKTGGGTEAFF. In DNA form, the CDR3 reads TGTGCCATCAGCAAGACAGGGGGCGGCACTGAAGCTTTCTTT.